Each of the 5 T cell receptor beta chains below was sequenced from the same sample in a study of blood T cells in healthy people across ages. The second PCR ran about 6 to 12 cycles with a sample-barcoded 5' primer and J-beta primers. TCRdb fed the 5' RACE reads into MiXCR, producing one record per CDR3 protein. The table records hundreds of thousands of distinct CDR3 sequences, 55% to 70% of them present only once. Sequencing was performed on blood. These receptors all come from a man aged 25-45 years in good health.

Ten or more counts support this clonotype. The chain uses TRBV12-3 or TRBV12-4 and TRBJ2-7, with D perhaps matching TRBD2 (5 bases). V lost 5 bases and J lost 4, with 12 bases in between. The length of the CDR3 is 13 residues. The CDR3 reads CASSNGILYEQYF. The CDR3 nucleotides read TGTGCCAGCAGTAACGGGATCCTTTACGAGCAGTACTTC.

A note on this clonotype: Compared with germline, one end of the junction differs, possibly owing to a read error. The chain has TRBV12-3 or TRBV12-4 and TRBJ1-2; no definite D call. The CDR3 is made up of 14 amino acids. CDR3 in DNA: TGTGCCTGCAGTCCCTATCGGACGGATGATGGCTACACCTTC. As protein: CACSPYRTDDGYTF.

The gene calls are TRBV12-3 or TRBV12-4 and TRBJ1-6; TRBD1 is a possible D gene (5 bases). The CDR3 consists of 15 residues. Trimming pared 7 bases from V and 7 bases from J, leaving 17 bases between. CDR3 DNA: TGTGCCAGCACACCGGCGGAGGCAGGGAATTCACCCCTCCACTTT. The encoded protein is CASTPAEAGNSPLHF.

This chain links TRBV27 with TRBJ2-7, with D unclear. The V end was cut by 3 bases, the J end by 0 bases, with 15 bases between. CDR1 and CDR2 from the germline V gene are MNHEY and SMNVEV (reference sequence). This CDR3 has 16 amino acids. CDR3 residues: CASSLGPQGRSYEQYF. CDR3 bases: TGTGCCAGCAGTTTGGGTCCCCAAGGCCGCTCCTACGAGCAGTACTTC.

The chain couples TRBV4-1 to TRBJ2-7, with D uncertain. This CDR3 contains 13 residues. Germline V gives CDR1 MGHRA, CDR2 YSYEKL. Trimming took off 3 bases at V and 3 bases at J, with 9 bases between the two ends. The CDR3 is CASSHGPIYEQYF. DNA for the CDR3: TGCGCCAGCAGCCACGGACCGATCTACGAGCAGTACTTC.